This T cell receptor beta chain was captured in a study of T cell changes during pregnancy in multiple sclerosis. The ends lost 5 bases at V and 7 bases at J; junction bases unmatched: 13. In germline, CDR1 is SNHLY, CDR2 FYNNEI. The CDR3 is 15 residues long. Assay used: immunoSEQ multiplex PCR; TCRdb lists only in-frame clones, some missing. The data hold 50,000 to 70,000 clones, with roughly 93% observed a single time. This clonotype was sampled from a female donor with multiple sclerosis, enrolled in a pregnancy study. The sequences come from peripheral blood, collected after pregnancy. The chain uses TRBV2 and TRBJ2-7, with 8 bases matching TRBD1. CDR3 DNA sequence: TGTGCCAGCAGTACAAACCAGGGGGCCCAACGGGAGCAGTACTTC. Translation gives CASSTNQGAQREQYF.